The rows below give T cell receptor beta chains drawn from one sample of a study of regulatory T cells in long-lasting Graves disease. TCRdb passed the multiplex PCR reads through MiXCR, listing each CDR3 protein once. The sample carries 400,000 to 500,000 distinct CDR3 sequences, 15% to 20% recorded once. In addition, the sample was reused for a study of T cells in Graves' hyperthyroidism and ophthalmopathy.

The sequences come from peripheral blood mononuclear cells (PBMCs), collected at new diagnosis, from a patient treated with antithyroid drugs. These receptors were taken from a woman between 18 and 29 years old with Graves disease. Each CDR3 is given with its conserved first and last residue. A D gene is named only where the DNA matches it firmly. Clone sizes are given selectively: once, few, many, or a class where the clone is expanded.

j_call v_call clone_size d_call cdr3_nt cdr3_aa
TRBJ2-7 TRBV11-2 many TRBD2 TGTGCCAGCAGCTTAATCACTAGCGGGCCTTCCTACGAGCAGTACTTC CASSLITSGPSYEQYF
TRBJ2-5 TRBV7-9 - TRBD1 TGTGCCAGCAGCTTAGATCCGGGACAGGGGTCGTTC CASSLDPGQGSF
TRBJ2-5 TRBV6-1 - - TGTCCCAGCTCCAACGAGGCCTACCCGAAAGAGACCCAGTACTTC CPSSNEAYPKETQYF
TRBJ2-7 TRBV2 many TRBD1 TGTGCCAGCAGTGAGACAGGGGTCGGCGAGCAGTACTTC CASSETGVGEQYF
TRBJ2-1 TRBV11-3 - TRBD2 TGTGCCAGCAGCCTAACCTTCAGCGGGAGGGCCCATGAGCAGTTCTTC CASSLTFSGRAHEQFF
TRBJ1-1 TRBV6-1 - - TGTGCCAGCTCCATGGGCCCTGAAGCTTTCTTT CASSMGPEAFF
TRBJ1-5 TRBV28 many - TGTGCCAGCACCCCCACCGGGACACCTAATCAGCCCCAGCATTTT CASTPTGTPNQPQHF
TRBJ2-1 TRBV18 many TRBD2 TGTGCCAGCTCACCACAACGGACTAGCGGGATTATTGAGCAGTTCTTC CASSPQRTSGIIEQFF
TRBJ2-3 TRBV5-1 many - TGCGCCAGCAGCCTCCCGTTGGGGGCGACAGATACGCAGTATTTT CASSLPLGATDTQYF
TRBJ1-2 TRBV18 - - TGTGCCAGCTCACCACCAGGCCACTCTAACTATGGCTACACCTTC CASSPPGHSNYGYTF